This TCR beta chain was retrieved from a study of T cells in Graves' hyperthyroidism and ophthalmopathy. In the study overall: It was at initial diagnosis, before any treatment, that peripheral blood was collected.

Findings and caveats of the study: Most thyroid-expanded clonotypes above 0.001 were also found in blood. Stable hyperthyroidism was told apart from ophthalmopathy by a model built on 13 V-J features.

The CDR3 regions of TCR beta were amplified from RNA transcripts. Researchers ran a first-round RT-PCR on the TCR CDR3 using the HTBI primer set. From the multiplex PCR reads, TCRdb called clonotypes with MiXCR, one entry per CDR3 protein. The sample carries over 350,000 distinct CDR3 sequences, over 13% recorded once. In regard to this clonotype: The antigen remains unidentified.

Per the germline V gene, CDR1 is SGHTS and CDR2 is YDEGEE. Trimming cost V 3 bases and J 3 bases; bases outside gene matches: 2. This CDR3 comprises 14 residues. The rearrangement joins TRBV5-8 to TRBJ2-4; 8 nucleotides align to TRBD1. The sample consisted of blood. This receptor was taken from a man aged 50 to 60 with Graves' ophthalmopathy. CDR3 amino acids: CASSYGQGKNIQYF. For the CDR3, the DNA is TGTGCCAGCAGCTATGGACAGGGCAAAAACATTCAGTACTTC.